The 30 T cell receptor beta chains presented below share a single source sample, sequenced in a study of beta chain features in type 1 diabetes. Expressed TCRB transcripts were sequenced because the entire RNA isolate underwent reverse transcription. Method: immunoSEQ multiplex PCR; TCRdb's copy keeps in-frame clones and lacks some. Here the sample spans 300,000 to 400,000 clones, 6.5% to 10% being singletons. Sequenced input: central memory CD4+ T cells from blood. The receptors shown here come from a woman aged 18-35 years in good health.

The V call is TRBV10-3, the J call TRBJ1-5, with D perhaps matching TRBD1 (5 bases). This CDR3 is 15 amino acids long. Trimming removed 3 bases at V and 2 bases at J, with 11 bases between. Per the germline V gene, CDR1 is ENHRY and CDR2 is SYGVKD. The CDR3 sequence: CAISDRDRGNQPQHF. CDR3 sequence (DNA): TGTGCCATCAGTGACAGGGATCGAGGCAATCAGCCCCAGCATTTT.

There are a few counts of this clone. The CDR3 sequence is CASSKRSRQGRSGEQYF. CDR3 DNA: TGTGCCAGCAGCAAACGTTCGAGACAGGGGAGGTCTGGCGAGCAGTACTTC. The rearrangement joins TRBV21-1 to TRBJ2-7; the D call of TRBD1 is as the table states it, not checked on the DNA. TRBV21-1 is annotated as a pseudogene. The CDR3 covers 17 residues.

This clone was found a few times. V is TRBV6-6 and J is TRBJ1-5; tentative D call: TRBD1 (5 bases). Germline values: CDR1 MNHNY, CDR2 SVGAGI (reference sequence). This CDR3 is 14 amino acids long. V dropped 0 bases and J dropped 7 bases, with 10 bases sitting between them. The CDR3: CASSYSPRDQPQHF. CDR3 in DNA: TGTGCCAGCAGTTACTCCCCCCGGGACCAGCCCCAGCATTTT.

The genes are TRBV5-1 and TRBJ2-3; tentatively, D is TRBD2 (5 bases). The CDR3 is 14 residues long. Germline V gene sequence: CDR1 SGHRS, CDR2 YFSETQ. Trimming cost V 2 bases and J 1 base, with 8 bases left between them. CDR3 sequence (DNA): TGCGCCAGCAGCTTCGGGGAGCGCACAGATACGCAGTATTTT. Its protein product is CASSFGERTDTQYF. Using reference TRBV5-1 and TRBJ2-3 for the parts outside the CDR3, the full variable domain is KAGVTQTPRYLIKTRGQQVTLSCSPISGHRSVSWYQQTPGQGLQFLFEYFSETQRNKGNFPGRFSGRQFSNSRSEMNVSTLELGDSALYLCASSFGERTDTQYFGPGTRLTVL.

V usage is TRBV5-4 and J usage is TRBJ2-5; D call uncertain. The CDR3 covers 15 residues. Germline V gives CDR1 SGHNT, CDR2 YYREEE (reference sequence). V gave up 4 bases and J gave up 1 base, with 14 bases separating them. CDR3 bases: TGTGCCAGCAGCCAAAAGCGCGGCACCCAAGAGACCCAGTACTTC. This codes for CASSQKRGTQETQYF.

This clone was detected many times. The chain links TRBV15 to TRBJ1-2; tentative D call: TRBD1 (5 bases). CDR1 is LNHNV, CDR2 YYDKDF, per germline (reference sequence). V dropped 3 bases and J dropped 4 bases, with 12 bases sitting between them. This CDR3 is built from 14 residues. The CDR3 sequence: CATSRTTTGYGYTF. DNA of the CDR3: TGTGCCACCAGCAGGACCACTACAGGCTATGGCTACACCTTC.

This clone was observed a few times. This chain uses TRBV19 with TRBJ1-5; D may be TRBD1 (5 bases). V was trimmed by 5 bases and J by 11 bases, leaving 10 bases between them. Germline lookup yields CDR1 LNHDA and CDR2 SQIVND (reference sequence). This CDR3 spans 11 amino acids. In DNA, the CDR3 is TGTGCCAGTAGTTTAGGCAGGGCCCAGCATTTT. Protein sequence: CASSLGRAQHF.

This clone was observed a few times. This chain uses TRBV5-1 with TRBJ2-7; 10 bases line up with TRBD1. From germline, CDR1 is SGHRS and CDR2 YFSETQ. The CDR3 extends over 14 amino acids. The J segment lost 2 bases and the V segment lost 3 bases, leaving 2 bases of the junction unmatched. As DNA, the CDR3 is TGCGCCAGCAGCTCTGGGACAGGGGCCTACGAGCAGTACTTC. Amino acid sequence: CASSSGTGAYEQYF.

This clone was detected only a few times. The chain links TRBV2 to TRBJ1-2; 9 positions match TRBD1. The ends lost 5 bases at V and 7 bases at J; junction bases unmatched: 8. The germline V gene has CDR1 SNHLY and CDR2 FYNNEI. This CDR3 comprises 14 residues. CDR3 in amino acids: CASSLIQGASGYTF. In DNA, the CDR3 is TGTGCCAGCAGTCTAATACAGGGGGCTTCTGGCTACACCTTC.

This rearrangement joins TRBV4-2 to TRBJ1-5; no reliable D call. V dropped 1 base and J dropped 4 bases, with 11 bases sitting between them. The CDR3 consists of 15 residues. Germline assignment: CDR1 LGHNA and CDR2 YNFKEQ. CDR3 nucleotides: TGTGCCAGCAGCCAAGTGACGACGGGGAATCAGCCCCAGCATTTT. Its translation: CASSQVTTGNQPQHF.

This clone has a count of ten or more. V gene TRBV7-9 combines with J gene TRBJ2-1; TRBD2 is a possible D gene (5 bases). Trimming removed 8 bases at V and 0 bases at J, with 17 bases between. The CDR3 has 16 residues. Germline values: CDR1 SEHNR, CDR2 FQNEAQ (reference sequence). This CDR3 is CASAGWAGFSYNEQFF. Written as DNA, the CDR3 is TGTGCCAGCGCCGGTTGGGCGGGCTTCTCCTACAATGAGCAGTTCTTC.

The genes are TRBV29-1 and TRBJ2-1, with 8 bases lining up with TRBD2. V was clipped by 4 bases and J by 7 bases; unmatched bases: 9. This CDR3 contains 14 residues. CDR1 is SQVTM and CDR2 is ANQGSEA in the germline V gene. The CDR3 region is CSVATGGSGNEQFF. The CDR3 bases are TGCAGCGTTGCTACGGGAGGGTCCGGAAATGAGCAGTTCTTC.

This clone appeared a few times. The chain uses TRBV7-2 and TRBJ1-1; 12 bases match TRBD1. J was trimmed by 3 bases and V by 2 bases; bases with no gene match: 7. The CDR3 runs 17 residues. CDR1 and CDR2 (germline): SGHTA, FQGNSA. The DNA of the CDR3 is TGTGCCAGCAGCTTACGTGGGACAGGGGGCCCCTACACTGAAGCTTTCTTT. This encodes CASSLRGTGGPYTEAFF.

This clone came up a few times. The chain joins TRBV4-3 to TRBJ2-3, with 11 bases matching TRBD2. This CDR3 contains 18 residues. Germline assignment: CDR1 LGHNA and CDR2 YSLEER. After removal of 1 base from V and 4 bases from J, the junction contained 10 bases not matched to a gene. CDR3 DNA: TGCGCCAGCAGCCAAGGTGGAGCGACTAGCGGGATATCAGATACGCAGTATTTT. It encodes CASSQGGATSGISDTQYF.

This clone was seen only a few times. The V gene is TRBV19, the J gene TRBJ1-2, with TRBD1 identical over 7 bases. This CDR3 is built from 14 residues. The germline V gene encodes CDR1 LNHDA and CDR2 SQIVND (reference sequence). Germline trimming cut 5 bases from V and 4 bases from J; bases unmatched to any gene: 7. The CDR3 is CASSHRGSGYGYTF. The CDR3 DNA sequence: TGTGCCAGTAGTCACAGGGGATCGGGCTATGGCTACACCTTC.

At least ten counts were recorded for this clone. The rearrangement joins TRBV2 to TRBJ2-7, with 11 positions matching TRBD2. V lost 2 bases, J lost 6 bases, and 6 bases stayed unmatched. The germline V gene has CDR1 SNHLY and CDR2 FYNNEI. The CDR3 spans 15 residues. The CDR3 sequence is CASSELTSGSFEQYF. Written as DNA, the CDR3 is TGTGCCAGCAGTGAACTAACTAGCGGGAGTTTCGAGCAGTACTTC.

This clone was seen a handful of times. V gene TRBV4-3 combines with J gene TRBJ2-3; D gene uncertain. The CDR3 covers 14 residues. CDR1 and CDR2 from the germline V gene are LGHNA and YSLEER. Between the trimmed V and J ends, which lost 0 bases and 3 bases, there was a span of 7 bases. CDR3 bases: TGCGCCAGCAGCCAAGATTTGGTGACAGATACGCAGTATTTT. Encoded protein: CASSQDLVTDTQYF.

The genes are TRBV9 and TRBJ2-1; no clear D gene. Germline values: CDR1 SGDLS, CDR2 YYNGEE. The CDR3 is made up of 13 amino acids. V lost 3 bases and J 5 bases, leaving 9 bases between the germline ends. Here the CDR3 DNA reads TGTGCCAGCAGCGCGTCCCCAAACAATGAGCAGTTCTTC. Amino acids: CASSASPNNEQFF. Supplemented by reference TRBV9 and TRBJ2-1, the full variable domain reads DSGVTQTPKHLITATGQRVTLRCSPRSGDLSVYWYQQSLDQGLQFLIQYYNGEERAKGNILERFSAQQFPDLHSELNLSSLELGDSALYFCASSASPNNEQFFGPGTRLTVL.

This clone was counted a few times. CDR3 in amino acids: CASRQPQTTLLLKYQETQYF. In DNA, the CDR3 is TGCGCCAGCAGGCAACCCCAGACAACACTCCTCCTTAAGTACCAAGAGACCCAGTACTTC. V is TRBV23-1 and J is TRBJ2-5; D call uncertain. TRBV23-1 is filed as an ORF, its function uncertain. Trimming removed 6 bases at V and 0 bases at J, with 29 bases between. The CDR3 spans 20 residues.

This clone showed up just a few times. The chain joins TRBV9 to TRBJ2-7, with TRBD1 matching over 10 bases. V lost 3 bases and J lost 3; bases outside the gene matches: 3. The CDR3 is made up of 14 amino acids. CDR1 SGDLS and CDR2 YYNGEE come from the germline V gene. CDR3 nucleotide sequence: TGTGCCAGCAGCGAAGGGGACAGGGGCTACGAGCAGTACTTC. Encoded protein: CASSEGDRGYEQYF.

The V gene is TRBV11-2, the J gene TRBJ2-7; 7 bases align to TRBD2. Trimming cost V 1 base and J 2 bases; bases outside gene matches: 5. Per germline, CDR1 SGHAT and CDR2 FQNNGV. This CDR3 contains 15 residues. The CDR3 spells CASSLGAGAAYEQYF. Written as DNA, the CDR3 is TGTGCCAGCAGCTTAGGGGCGGGAGCTGCCTACGAGCAGTACTTC.

Only a few counts were recorded for this clone. The chain carries TRBV4-3 and TRBJ2-7; 9 bases map to TRBD2. Germline V gene data show CDR1 as LGHNA and CDR2 as YSLEER. V lost 3 bases and J lost 2; bases outside the gene matches: 8. CDR3 length equals 16 residues. The CDR3 nucleotides read TGCGCCAGCAGCCAGGCCGGAGTAGCGGGAGCCTACGAGCAGTACTTC. This codes for CASSQAGVAGAYEQYF.

This clone has more than one count but fewer than ten. The rearrangement links TRBV19 to TRBJ2-7; 10 bases agree with TRBD1. CDR3 length: 16 amino acids. Germline lookup yields CDR1 LNHDA and CDR2 SQIVND (reference sequence). J gave up 6 bases and V 2 bases, and 10 bases lay outside the gene matches. The CDR3 loop reads CASSILSGTGDTEQYF. DNA for the CDR3: TGTGCCAGTAGTATACTCTCCGGGACAGGGGATACCGAGCAGTACTTC.

This clone came up many times. The rearrangement uses TRBV28 and TRBJ2-7, with D possibly being TRBD1 (5 bases). CDR3 length: 13 residues. V gave up 5 bases and J gave up 2 bases, with 10 bases separating them. Germline V gene sequence: CDR1 MDHEN, CDR2 SYDVKM. CDR3 coding DNA: TGTGCCAGCAGTAAGGGGCACGCCTACGAGCAGTACTTC. Protein sequence: CASSKGHAYEQYF.

This chain joins TRBV21-1 and TRBJ1-5. TRBV21-1 is shown as a pseudogene. This CDR3 spans 12 amino acids. The CDR3 DNA follows: TGTGCCAGCAGCACTCCGGATCAGCCCCAGCATTTT. It specifies CASSTPDQPQHF.

This clone was recorded a few times. This chain links TRBV28 with TRBJ1-2; 7 bases fit TRBD1. CDR1 MDHEN and CDR2 SYDVKM come from the germline V gene. This CDR3 region has 14 residues. V dropped 3 bases and J dropped 5; count of bases not matched to a gene: 6. This CDR3 reads CASSFGRGKYGYTF. Written as DNA, the CDR3 is TGTGCCAGCAGTTTCGGCAGGGGGAAATATGGCTACACCTTC.

This clone was picked up a small number of times. J is TRBJ2-2 and V is TRBV7-6, with 8 bases identical to TRBD1. This CDR3 comprises 16 residues. Trimming at V came to 8 bases and at J to 5 bases, leaving 13 bases not matched to a gene. Germline V gene data show CDR1 as SGHVS and CDR2 as FNYEAQ. CDR3 in DNA: TGTGCCAGCCGGATGTCCCAGGGGGCACGGACCGGGGAGCTGTTTTTT. Residues: CASRMSQGARTGELFF.

On this clone itself: In the same sample, other DNA sequences code for this CDR3. This chain links TRBV15 with TRBJ1-5; unclear D gene. This CDR3 is built from 14 residues. Deletions cut 1 base from V and 0 bases from J, with 4 bases between. CDR1 and CDR2 (germline): LNHNV, YYDKDF (reference sequence). The CDR3 protein is CATSRVTSNQPQHF. The CDR3 DNA sequence: TGTGCCACCAGCAGAGTTACTAGCAATCAGCCCCAGCATTTT.

This rearrangement joins TRBV5-1 to TRBJ2-4; tentative D call: TRBD2 (6 bases). This CDR3 contains 13 residues. V lost 0 bases and J 7 bases, leaving 8 bases between the germline ends. Germline values: CDR1 SGHRS, CDR2 YFSETQ. For the CDR3, the DNA is TGCGCCAGCAGCTTGGCCGGGGGTAACATTCAGTACTTC. As protein: CASSLAGGNIQYF.

V usage is TRBV29-1 and J usage is TRBJ2-7; D unresolved. The V gene's germline CDR1 is SQVTM and CDR2 ANQGSEA. This CDR3 has 12 amino acids. Trimming removed 5 bases at V and 4 bases at J, with 12 bases between. In DNA form, the CDR3 reads TGCAGCGTTACGGATCAGACATACGAGCAGTACTTC. Amino acids: CSVTDQTYEQYF.